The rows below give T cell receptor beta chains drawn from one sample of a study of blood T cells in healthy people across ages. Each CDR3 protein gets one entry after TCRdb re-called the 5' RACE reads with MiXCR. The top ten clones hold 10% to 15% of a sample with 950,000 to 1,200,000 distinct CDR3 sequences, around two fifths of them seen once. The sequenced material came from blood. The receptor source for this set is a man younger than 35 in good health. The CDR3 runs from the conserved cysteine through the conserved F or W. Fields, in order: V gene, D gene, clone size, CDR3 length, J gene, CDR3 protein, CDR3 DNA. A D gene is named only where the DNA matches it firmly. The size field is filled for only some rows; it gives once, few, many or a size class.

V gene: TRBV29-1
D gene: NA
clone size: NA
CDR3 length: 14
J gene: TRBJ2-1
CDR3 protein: CSAWDAGGHNEQFF
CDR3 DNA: TGCAGCGCATGGGACGCCGGGGGGCACAATGAGCAGTTCTTC

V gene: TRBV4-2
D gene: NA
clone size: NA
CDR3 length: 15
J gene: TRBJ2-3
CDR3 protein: CASSPEGDYTDTQYF
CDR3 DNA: TGTGCCAGCAGCCCTGAGGGGGATTACACAGATACGCAGTATTTT

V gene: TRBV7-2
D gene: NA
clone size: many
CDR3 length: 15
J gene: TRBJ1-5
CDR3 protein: CASSLSPGSNQPQHF
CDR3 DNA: TGCGCCAGCAGCTTGAGTCCGGGAAGCAATCAGCCCCAGCATTTT

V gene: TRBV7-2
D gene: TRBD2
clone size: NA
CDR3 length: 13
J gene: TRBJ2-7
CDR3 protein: CASSRDYFYEQYF
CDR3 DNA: TGTGCCAGCAGCCGGGACTACTTCTACGAGCAGTACTTC

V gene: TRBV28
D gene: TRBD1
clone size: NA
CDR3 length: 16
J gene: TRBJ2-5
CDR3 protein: CASSPRQGTYQETQYF
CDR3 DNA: TGTGCCAGCAGCCCTAGACAGGGGACATACCAAGAGACCCAGTACTTC

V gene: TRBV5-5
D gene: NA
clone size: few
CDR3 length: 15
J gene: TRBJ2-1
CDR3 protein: CASSFHPRGGDEQFF
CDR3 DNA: TGTGCCAGCAGCTTCCACCCCAGGGGGGGGGATGAGCAGTTCTTC

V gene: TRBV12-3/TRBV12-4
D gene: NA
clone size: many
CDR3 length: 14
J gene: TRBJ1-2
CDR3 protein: CASSPTVNHYGYTF
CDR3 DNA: TGTGCCAGCAGTCCTACAGTAAACCACTATGGCTACACCTTC

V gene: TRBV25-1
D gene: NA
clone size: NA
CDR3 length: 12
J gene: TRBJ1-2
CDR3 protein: CASRGPENGYTF
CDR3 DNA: TGTGCCAGCAGGGGGCCCGAAAATGGCTACACCTTC

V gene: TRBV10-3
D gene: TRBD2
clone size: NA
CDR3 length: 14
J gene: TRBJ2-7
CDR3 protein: CAIRTSGRSYEQYF
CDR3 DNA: TGTGCCATCAGGACTAGCGGGAGATCCTACGAGCAGTACTTC

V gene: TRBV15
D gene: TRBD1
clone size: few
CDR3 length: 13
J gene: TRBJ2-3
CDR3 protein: CATRSGQEDTQYF
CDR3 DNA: TGTGCCACGAGATCGGGACAGGAAGATACGCAGTATTTT

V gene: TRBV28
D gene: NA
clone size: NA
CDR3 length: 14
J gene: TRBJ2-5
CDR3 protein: CASSFFGRQETQYF
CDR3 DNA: TGTGCCAGCAGTTTCTTTGGACGACAAGAGACCCAGTACTTC

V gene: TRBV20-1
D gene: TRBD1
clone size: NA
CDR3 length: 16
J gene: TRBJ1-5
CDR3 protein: CSARRSWDSKGQPQHF
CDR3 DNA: TGCAGTGCTCGCCGGTCTTGGGACAGTAAGGGCCAGCCCCAGCATTTT

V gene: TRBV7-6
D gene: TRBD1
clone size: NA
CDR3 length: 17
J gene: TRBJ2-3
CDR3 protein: CASSFPLPGGMGDTQYF
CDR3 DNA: TGTGCCAGCAGCTTTCCGTTGCCAGGGGGCATGGGGGATACGCAGTATTTT

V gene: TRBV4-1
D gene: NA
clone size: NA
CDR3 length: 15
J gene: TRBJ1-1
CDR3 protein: CASSRNGGEVTEAFF
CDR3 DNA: TGCGCCAGCAGCCGGAATGGGGGGGAGGTAACTGAAGCTTTCTTT

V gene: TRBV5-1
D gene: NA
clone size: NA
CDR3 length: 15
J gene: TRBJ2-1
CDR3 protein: CASSFEELVYNEQFF
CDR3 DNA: TGCGCCAGCAGCTTTGAAGAGTTGGTCTACAATGAGCAGTTCTTC

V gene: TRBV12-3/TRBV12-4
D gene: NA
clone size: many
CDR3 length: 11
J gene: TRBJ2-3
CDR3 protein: CASSFKDTQYF
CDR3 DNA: TGTGCCAGCAGTTTTAAGGATACGCAGTATTTT

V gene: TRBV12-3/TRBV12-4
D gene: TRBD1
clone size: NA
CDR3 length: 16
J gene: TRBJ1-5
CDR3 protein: CAGSLPGTGGNQPQHF
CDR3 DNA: TGTGCCGGCAGTTTACCCGGGACAGGGGGCAATCAGCCCCAGCATTTT

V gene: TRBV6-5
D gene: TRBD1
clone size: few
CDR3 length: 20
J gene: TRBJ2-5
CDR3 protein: CASSYRGQGQPFGLQETQYF
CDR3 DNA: TGTGCCAGCAGTTACCGCGGACAGGGGCAGCCGTTTGGGCTTCAAGAGACCCAGTACTTC

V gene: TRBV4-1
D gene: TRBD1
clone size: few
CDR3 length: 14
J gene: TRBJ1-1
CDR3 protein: CASSETGVNTEAFF
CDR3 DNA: TGCGCCAGCAGCGAGACAGGGGTGAACACTGAAGCTTTCTTT

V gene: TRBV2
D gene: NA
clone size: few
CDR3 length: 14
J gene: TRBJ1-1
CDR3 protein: CASTSREIRTEAFF
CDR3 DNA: TGTGCCAGCACGTCCCGGGAGATTCGGACTGAAGCTTTCTTT

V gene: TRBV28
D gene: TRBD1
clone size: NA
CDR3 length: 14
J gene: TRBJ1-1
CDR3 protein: CASSLTTGGAEAFF
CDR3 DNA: TGTGCCAGCAGTTTAACCACAGGGGGCGCTGAAGCTTTCTTT

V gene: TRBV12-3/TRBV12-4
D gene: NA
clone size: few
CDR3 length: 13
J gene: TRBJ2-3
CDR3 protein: CASDGMLSDTQYF
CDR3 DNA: TGTGCCAGCGACGGCATGCTATCAGATACGCAGTATTTT

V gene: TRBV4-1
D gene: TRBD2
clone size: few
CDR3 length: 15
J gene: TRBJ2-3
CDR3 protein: CASSPQTSGGDTQYF
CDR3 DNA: TGCGCCAGCAGCCCCCAAACTAGCGGCGGGGATACGCAGTATTTT

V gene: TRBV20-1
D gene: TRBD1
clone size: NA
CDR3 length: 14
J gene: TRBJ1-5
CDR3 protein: CSARAFGQAQPQHF
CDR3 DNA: TGCAGTGCTAGAGCCTTCGGACAGGCCCAGCCCCAGCATTTT

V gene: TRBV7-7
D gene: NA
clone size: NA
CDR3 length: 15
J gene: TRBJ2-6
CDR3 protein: CASSPAPSGANVLTF
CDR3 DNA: TGTGCCAGCAGCCCTGCTCCCTCTGGGGCCAACGTCCTGACTTTC

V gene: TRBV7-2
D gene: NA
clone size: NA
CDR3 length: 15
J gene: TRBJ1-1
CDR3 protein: CASSLVRGGDTEAFF
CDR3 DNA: TGTGCCAGCAGCTTAGTTCGGGGCGGGGACACTGAAGCTTTCTTT

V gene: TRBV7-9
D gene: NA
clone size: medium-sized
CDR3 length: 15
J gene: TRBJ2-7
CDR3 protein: CASSTRDWGDYEQYF
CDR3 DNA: TGTGCCAGCAGCACTCGGGACTGGGGGGACTACGAGCAGTACTTC

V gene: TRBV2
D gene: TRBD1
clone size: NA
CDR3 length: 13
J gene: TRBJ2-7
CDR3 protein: CASSTGTGDEQYF
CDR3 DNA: TGTGCCAGCAGTACCGGGACAGGGGATGAGCAGTACTTC

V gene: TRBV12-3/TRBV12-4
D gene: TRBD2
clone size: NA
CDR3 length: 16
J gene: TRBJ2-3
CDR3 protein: CASSPTTSGGADTQYF
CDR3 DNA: TGTGCCAGCAGTCCTACGACTAGCGGGGGAGCAGATACGCAGTATTTT

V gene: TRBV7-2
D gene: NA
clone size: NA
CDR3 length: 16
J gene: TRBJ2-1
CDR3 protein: CASSSRPTGSYNEQFF
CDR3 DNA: TGTGCCAGCAGCTCCAGGCCGACAGGTTCTTACAATGAGCAGTTCTTC

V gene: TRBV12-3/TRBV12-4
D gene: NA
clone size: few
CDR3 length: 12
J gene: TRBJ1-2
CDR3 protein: CASGSPNYGYTF
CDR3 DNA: TGTGCCAGCGGGTCCCCTAACTATGGCTACACCTTC

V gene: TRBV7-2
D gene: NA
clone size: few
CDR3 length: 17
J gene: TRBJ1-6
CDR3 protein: CASSLAPGGSIGSPLHF
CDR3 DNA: TGTGCCAGCAGCTTAGCGCCGGGAGGGAGCATAGGTTCACCCCTCCACTTT

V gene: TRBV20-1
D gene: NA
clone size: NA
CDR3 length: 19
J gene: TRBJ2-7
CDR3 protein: CSARGASEGPRALSYEQYF
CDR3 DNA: TGCAGTGCTAGAGGAGCGAGCGAAGGTCCCAGGGCCCTCTCCTACGAGCAGTACTTC

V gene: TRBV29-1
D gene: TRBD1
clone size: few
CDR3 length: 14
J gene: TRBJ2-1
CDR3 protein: CSVDRQGNYNEQFF
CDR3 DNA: TGCAGCGTTGATAGACAGGGAAACTACAATGAGCAGTTCTTC

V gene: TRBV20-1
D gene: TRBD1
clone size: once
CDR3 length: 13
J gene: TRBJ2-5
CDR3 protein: CSARGTGAAAKYF
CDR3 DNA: TGCAGTGCTAGAGGGACAGGGGCAGCCGCTAAGTACTTC

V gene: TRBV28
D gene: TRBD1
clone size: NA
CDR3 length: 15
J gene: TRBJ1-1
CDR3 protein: CASTGTGGVRTEAFF
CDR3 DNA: TGTGCCAGCACCGGGACAGGGGGCGTGCGGACTGAAGCTTTCTTT

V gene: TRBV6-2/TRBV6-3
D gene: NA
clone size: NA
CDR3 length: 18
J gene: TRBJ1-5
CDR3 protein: CASSYFTGTSFHDQPQHF
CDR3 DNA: TGTGCCAGCAGTTACTTTACCGGGACTTCCTTTCATGATCAGCCCCAGCATTTT